This T cell receptor (beta chain) was sequenced for a study of OX40 agonist ivuxolimab in advanced cancers. Study as a whole: A history of anti-PD-1, anti-PD-L1 or anti-CTLA-4 therapy was acceptable, and roughly 40% had some.

Measured with immunoSEQ multiplex PCR; TCRdb has only the in-frame clones, and not every one. In the table there are some 58,000 clones, around nine tenths of which are singletons. The CDR3 spans 14 residues. With V trimmed by 6 bases and J by 1 base, 6 bases remained unmatched. Germline CDR1 is SGHRS and CDR2 is YFSETQ. Sample: CD4+ or CD8+ T cells sorted from blood, taken in a trial of the OX40 agonist ivuxolimab. The chain is built from TRBV5-1 and TRBJ2-7, with 8 bases that match TRBD2. This TCR was sampled from an adult with an advanced solid tumor such as melanoma, head and neck, liver or kidney cancer. The CDR3 sequence is CASKPGLGSYEQYF. CDR3 sequence (DNA): TGCGCCAGCAAACCGGGACTAGGGTCCTACGAGCAGTACTTC. The full variable domain, its missing parts supplied by reference TRBV5-1 and TRBJ2-7, is KAGVTQTPRYLIKTRGQQVTLSCSPISGHRSVSWYQQTPGQGLQFLFEYFSETQRNKGNFPGRFSGRQFSNSRSEMNVSTLELGDSALYLCASKPGLGSYEQYFGPGTRLTVT.